This is a list of T cell receptor beta chains from one sample in a study of control samples from healthy donors and cancer patients. The method was immunoSEQ multiplex PCR; TCRdb's version includes in-frame clones alone and lacks a portion of them. The sample lists roughly 88,000 clones; more than 85% were seen once. Source material: blood. These receptors were taken from a young woman in good health. The CDR3 runs from the conserved cysteine through the conserved F or W. The order of the fields is V gene, J gene, CDR3 length, clone size, D gene, CDR3 protein, CDR3 DNA. D genes are given only for firm matches. Not all rows give a size; the values are once, few, many and, for expanded clones, a class.

v_gene: TRBV6-1
j_gene: TRBJ2-6
len: 15
abundance: -
d_gene: -
CDR3aa: CASSEALHGANVLTF
CDR3nt: TGTGCCAGCAGTGAAGCGCTTCATGGGGCCAACGTCCTGACTTTC

v_gene: TRBV9
j_gene: TRBJ2-5
len: 15
abundance: once
d_gene: -
CDR3aa: CASSGGGHERGTQYF
CDR3nt: TGTGCCAGCAGCGGGGGGGGACATGAAAGGGGGACCCAGTACTTC

v_gene: TRBV5-6
j_gene: TRBJ1-6
len: 17
abundance: -
d_gene: -
CDR3aa: CASQNVLADNHNSPLHF
CDR3nt: TGTGCCAGCCAAAACGTACTAGCGGACAACCATAATTCACCCCTCCACTTT

v_gene: TRBV20-1
j_gene: TRBJ1-1
len: 11
abundance: -
d_gene: -
CDR3aa: CSAVRDAEAFF
CDR3nt: TGCAGTGCTGTCCGGGACGCTGAAGCTTTCTTT

v_gene: TRBV27
j_gene: TRBJ1-5
len: 17
abundance: -
d_gene: -
CDR3aa: CASSFKPGAASNQPQHF
CDR3nt: TGTGCCAGCAGTTTTAAACCCGGGGCAGCTAGCAATCAGCCCCAGCATTTT

v_gene: TRBV27
j_gene: TRBJ2-7
len: 16
abundance: once
d_gene: TRBD1
CDR3aa: CASSTPGGQGVGEQYF
CDR3nt: TGTGCCAGCAGTACTCCCGGGGGACAGGGGGTGGGGGAGCAGTACTTC

v_gene: TRBV10-2
j_gene: TRBJ2-5
len: 14
abundance: -
d_gene: TRBD2
CDR3aa: CASSVSGGPETQYF
CDR3nt: TGCGCCAGCAGTGTAAGCGGGGGGCCCGAGACCCAGTACTTC

v_gene: TRBV30
j_gene: TRBJ1-2
len: 13
abundance: -
d_gene: -
CDR3aa: CAWSVDLNYGYTF
CDR3nt: TGTGCCTGGAGTGTAGACTTAAACTATGGCTACACCTTC

v_gene: TRBV19
j_gene: TRBJ2-1
len: 12
abundance: -
d_gene: -
CDR3aa: CASSIGGNEQFF
CDR3nt: TGTGCCAGTAGTATAGGCGGTAATGAGCAGTTCTTC

v_gene: TRBV27
j_gene: TRBJ2-2
len: 14
abundance: once
d_gene: -
CDR3aa: CASSRGINTGELFF
CDR3nt: TGTGCCAGCAGTCGCGGGATTAACACCGGGGAGCTGTTTTTT

v_gene: TRBV3-1/TRBV3-2
j_gene: TRBJ2-7
len: 15
abundance: -
d_gene: -
CDR3aa: CASSQVGSPLSEQYF
CDR3nt: TGTGCCAGCAGCCAAGTGGGGAGCCCCCTGAGCGAGCAGTACTTC

v_gene: TRBV7-9
j_gene: TRBJ1-2
len: 13
abundance: -
d_gene: -
CDR3aa: CASSSRALYGYTF
CDR3nt: TGTGCCAGCAGCTCCAGGGCACTATATGGCTACACCTTC

v_gene: TRBV2
j_gene: TRBJ2-5
len: 14
abundance: -
d_gene: -
CDR3aa: CASRRTGIFETQYF
CDR3nt: TGTGCCAGCAGGAGAACAGGGATCTTTGAGACCCAGTACTTC

v_gene: TRBV27
j_gene: TRBJ1-5
len: 14
abundance: -
d_gene: -
CDR3aa: CASSLNRNNQPQHF
CDR3nt: TGTGCCAGCAGTTTAAACAGGAATAATCAGCCCCAGCATTTT

v_gene: TRBV2
j_gene: TRBJ1-1
len: 13
abundance: -
d_gene: -
CDR3aa: CASRQERNTEAFF
CDR3nt: TGTGCCAGCAGACAGGAACGGAACACTGAAGCTTTCTTT

v_gene: TRBV5-4
j_gene: TRBJ2-7
len: 12
abundance: -
d_gene: -
CDR3aa: CASSLDGYEQYF
CDR3nt: TGTGCCAGCAGTTTGGACGGCTACGAGCAGTACTTC

v_gene: TRBV29-1
j_gene: TRBJ2-2
len: 15
abundance: -
d_gene: TRBD2
CDR3aa: CSVDLTSGSPGELFF
CDR3nt: TGCAGCGTTGATTTGACTAGCGGGAGCCCCGGGGAGCTGTTTTTT

v_gene: TRBV21-1
j_gene: TRBJ1-6
len: 14
abundance: -
d_gene: -
CDR3aa: CASSKEDADSPLHF
CDR3nt: TGTGCCAGCAGCAAAGAGGACGCAGATTCACCCCTCCACTTT

v_gene: TRBV6-6
j_gene: TRBJ1-5
len: 14
abundance: -
d_gene: TRBD1
CDR3aa: CASSYRQGAQPQHF
CDR3nt: TGTGCCAGCAGTTACCGACAGGGGGCTCAGCCCCAGCATTTT

v_gene: TRBV9
j_gene: TRBJ1-2
len: 14
abundance: -
d_gene: TRBD1
CDR3aa: CASSPNRGGHGYTF
CDR3nt: TGTGCCAGCAGCCCAAACAGGGGAGGACATGGCTACACCTTC

v_gene: TRBV29-1
j_gene: TRBJ1-2
len: 12
abundance: -
d_gene: TRBD1
CDR3aa: CSVDQGVRSYTF
CDR3nt: TGCAGCGTTGACCAGGGGGTCAGAAGCTACACCTTC

v_gene: TRBV1
j_gene: TRBJ1-2
len: 16
abundance: -
d_gene: -
CDR3aa: CTSSPLGRGQTYGYTF
CDR3nt: TGCACCAGCAGCCCCCTGGGACGTGGACAGACATATGGCTACACCTTC

v_gene: TRBV30
j_gene: TRBJ2-3
len: 15
abundance: once
d_gene: TRBD1
CDR3aa: CAWSTQGLGTDTQYF
CDR3nt: TGTGCCTGGAGTACACAGGGGCTGGGTACAGATACGCAGTATTTT

v_gene: TRBV7-2
j_gene: TRBJ2-7
len: 14
abundance: -
d_gene: TRBD2
CDR3aa: CASSPASGGAGRYF
CDR3nt: TGTGCCAGCAGCCCTGCTAGCGGGGGGGCCGGTAGGTACTTC

v_gene: TRBV15
j_gene: TRBJ2-7
len: 17
abundance: -
d_gene: TRBD1
CDR3aa: CATSRVKGAGGLYEQYF
CDR3nt: TGTGCCACCAGCAGAGTCAAGGGGGCAGGGGGCCTTTACGAGCAGTACTTC

v_gene: TRBV21-1
j_gene: TRBJ1-2
len: 15
abundance: -
d_gene: -
CDR3aa: CASSLEGQGRYGYTF
CDR3nt: TGTGCCAGCAGCCTTGAGGGGCAGGGTCGGTATGGCTACACCTTC

v_gene: TRBV5-6
j_gene: TRBJ1-6
len: 16
abundance: -
d_gene: -
CDR3aa: CASSLPKQAYNSPLHF
CDR3nt: TGTGCCAGCAGCTTGCCGAAGCAGGCCTATAATTCACCCCTCCACTTT

v_gene: TRBV5-1
j_gene: TRBJ1-6
len: 17
abundance: -
d_gene: TRBD1
CDR3aa: CASSSKPAGTGEPPLHF
CDR3nt: TGCGCCAGCAGCTCGAAACCCGCCGGGACAGGGGAGCCACCCCTCCACTTT

v_gene: TRBV9
j_gene: TRBJ2-5
len: 15
abundance: once
d_gene: -
CDR3aa: CASSVGSAGEETQYF
CDR3nt: TGTGCCAGCAGCGTAGGTAGCGCCGGGGAAGAGACCCAGTACTTC

v_gene: TRBV5-1
j_gene: TRBJ2-1
len: 15
abundance: -
d_gene: TRBD2
CDR3aa: CASSAPSGGIDEQFF
CDR3nt: TGCGCCAGCAGCGCCCCTAGCGGGGGGATCGATGAGCAGTTCTTC

v_gene: TRBV9
j_gene: TRBJ1-1
len: 13
abundance: -
d_gene: -
CDR3aa: CASSVEQNTEAFF
CDR3nt: TGTGCCAGCAGCGTAGAGCAGAACACTGAAGCTTTCTTT

v_gene: TRBV23-1
j_gene: TRBJ1-5
len: 19
abundance: -
d_gene: -
CDR3aa: CASSPFKRPTGTLNQPQHF
CDR3nt: TGCGCCAGCAGTCCTTTCAAACGCCCAACAGGGACTCTCAATCAGCCCCAGCATTTT

v_gene: TRBV5-6
j_gene: TRBJ2-1
len: 19
abundance: once
d_gene: TRBD2
CDR3aa: CASSPPPGLAGGPRNEQFF
CDR3nt: TGTGCCAGCAGCCCCCCCCCGGGACTAGCGGGGGGGCCCCGCAATGAGCAGTTCTTC

v_gene: TRBV7-9
j_gene: TRBJ1-1
len: 14
abundance: -
d_gene: -
CDR3aa: CASSWDGLNTEAFF
CDR3nt: TGTGCCAGCAGCTGGGACGGATTGAACACTGAAGCTTTCTTT

v_gene: TRBV6-5
j_gene: TRBJ1-5
len: 14
abundance: -
d_gene: -
CDR3aa: CASKDLPSNQPQHF
CDR3nt: TGTGCCAGCAAGGATCTCCCTAGCAATCAGCCCCAGCATTTT

v_gene: TRBV9
j_gene: TRBJ2-1
len: 18
abundance: -
d_gene: TRBD1
CDR3aa: CASSVSTPRWTGANEQFF
CDR3nt: TGTGCCAGCAGCGTTTCAACCCCTCGATGGACAGGGGCAAATGAGCAGTTCTTC

v_gene: TRBV19
j_gene: TRBJ2-3
len: 13
abundance: -
d_gene: -
CDR3aa: CASSVWGTDTQYF
CDR3nt: TGTGCCAGTAGTGTGTGGGGCACAGATACGCAGTATTTT

v_gene: TRBV6-5
j_gene: TRBJ1-4
len: 13
abundance: -
d_gene: -
CDR3aa: CASQQATNEKLFF
CDR3nt: TGTGCCAGCCAGCAGGCAACTAATGAAAAACTGTTTTTT

v_gene: TRBV5-5
j_gene: TRBJ2-5
len: 14
abundance: -
d_gene: -
CDR3aa: CASSLQGSQETQYF
CDR3nt: TGTGCCAGCAGCTTACAGGGTAGTCAAGAGACCCAGTACTTC

v_gene: TRBV5-5
j_gene: TRBJ1-4
len: 14
abundance: -
d_gene: TRBD1
CDR3aa: CASSLQGGNEKLFF
CDR3nt: TGTGCCAGCAGCTTACAGGGGGGGAATGAAAAACTGTTTTTT

v_gene: TRBV9
j_gene: TRBJ1-4
len: 16
abundance: -
d_gene: TRBD1
CDR3aa: CASSIRGDSVNEKLFF
CDR3nt: TGTGCCAGCAGCATTAGGGGGGACAGCGTTAATGAAAAACTGTTTTTT

v_gene: TRBV18
j_gene: TRBJ1-1
len: 13
abundance: -
d_gene: -
CDR3aa: CASSPIQNTEAFF
CDR3nt: TGTGCCAGCTCGCCCATCCAGAACACTGAAGCTTTCTTT

v_gene: TRBV5-4
j_gene: TRBJ2-7
len: 15
abundance: -
d_gene: TRBD1
CDR3aa: CASSWDRGVRGEQYF
CDR3nt: TGTGCCAGCAGCTGGGACAGGGGCGTTCGGGGCGAGCAGTACTTC

v_gene: TRBV5-1
j_gene: TRBJ1-2
len: 14
abundance: -
d_gene: -
CDR3aa: CASSLGQDAHGYTF
CDR3nt: TGCGCCAGCAGCTTGGGACAGGACGCCCATGGCTACACCTTC

v_gene: TRBV19
j_gene: TRBJ1-5
len: 19
abundance: -
d_gene: -
CDR3aa: CASSVGIGRGGEGNQPQHF
CDR3nt: TGTGCCAGTAGTGTAGGCATCGGTCGGGGTGGAGAGGGCAATCAGCCCCAGCATTTT

v_gene: TRBV29-1
j_gene: TRBJ1-1
len: 15
abundance: -
d_gene: TRBD1
CDR3aa: CSVEKDRGFNTEAFF
CDR3nt: TGCAGCGTTGAAAAGGACAGGGGATTTAACACTGAAGCTTTCTTT

v_gene: TRBV29-1
j_gene: TRBJ1-2
len: 12
abundance: -
d_gene: TRBD1
CDR3aa: CSVDGQGSGYTF
CDR3nt: TGCAGCGTTGACGGACAGGGGAGTGGCTACACCTTC

v_gene: TRBV25-1
j_gene: TRBJ2-1
len: 16
abundance: -
d_gene: -
CDR3aa: CASSEGGTLGYNEQFF
CDR3nt: TGTGCCAGCAGTGAAGGGGGGACGTTGGGCTACAATGAGCAGTTCTTC

v_gene: TRBV11-1
j_gene: TRBJ2-1
len: 16
abundance: -
d_gene: TRBD2
CDR3aa: CASSLGLAVTYNEQFF
CDR3nt: TGTGCCAGCAGCTTAGGACTAGCGGTGACCTACAATGAGCAGTTCTTC

v_gene: TRBV6-5
j_gene: TRBJ1-6
len: 14
abundance: -
d_gene: -
CDR3aa: CASSPRENNSPLHF
CDR3nt: TGTGCCAGCAGTCCCAGGGAAAATAATTCACCCCTCCACTTT

v_gene: TRBV19
j_gene: TRBJ2-1
len: 13
abundance: -
d_gene: -
CDR3aa: CASSGQSYNEQFF
CDR3nt: TGTGCCAGTAGCGGACAGTCCTACAATGAGCAGTTCTTC

v_gene: TRBV19
j_gene: TRBJ1-1
len: 15
abundance: -
d_gene: -
CDR3aa: CASSIGLGRGSEAFF
CDR3nt: TGTGCCAGTAGTATAGGGTTAGGCAGGGGTAGTGAAGCTTTCTTT

v_gene: TRBV5-1
j_gene: TRBJ1-3
len: 14
abundance: once
d_gene: -
CDR3aa: CASSLGLPGNTIYF
CDR3nt: TGCGCCAGCAGCTTAGGCCTCCCTGGAAACACCATATATTTT

v_gene: TRBV28
j_gene: TRBJ2-7
len: 15
abundance: -
d_gene: TRBD1
CDR3aa: CASSPGQPRGYEQYF
CDR3nt: TGTGCCAGCAGTCCGGGACAGCCTCGCGGCTACGAGCAGTACTTC